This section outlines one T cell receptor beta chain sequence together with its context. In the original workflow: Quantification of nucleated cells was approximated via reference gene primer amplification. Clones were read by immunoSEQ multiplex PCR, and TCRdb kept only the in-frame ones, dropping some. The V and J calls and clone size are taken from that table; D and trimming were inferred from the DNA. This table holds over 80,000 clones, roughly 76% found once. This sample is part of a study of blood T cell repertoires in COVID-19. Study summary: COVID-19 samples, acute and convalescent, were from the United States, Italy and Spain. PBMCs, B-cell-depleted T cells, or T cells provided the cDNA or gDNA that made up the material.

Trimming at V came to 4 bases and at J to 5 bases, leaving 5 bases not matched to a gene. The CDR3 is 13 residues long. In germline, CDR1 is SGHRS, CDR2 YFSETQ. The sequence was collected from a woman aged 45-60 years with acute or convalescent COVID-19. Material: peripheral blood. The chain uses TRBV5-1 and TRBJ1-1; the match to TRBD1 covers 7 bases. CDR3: CASSIDRDTEAFF. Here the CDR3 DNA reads TGCGCCAGCAGCATTGACAGGGATACTGAAGCTTTCTTT.